This T cell receptor beta chain comes out of a study of cytomegalovirus exposure and HLA in healthy donors. Study-wide results and caveats: Most CMV-associated TCR beta chains appeared HLA-restricted in a later analysis. After further analysis at a later stage, roughly 16,000 TCR beta sequences were associated with HLA alleles at 0.05 false discovery rate. In vitro checks showed that a few CMV-associated chains really do target CMV antigens. Fewer N-insertions (relative to the 666-donor mean) were reportedly seen in an Asian-associated ancestry cluster in a later analysis.

Primers: 60 Vbeta forward and 13 Jbeta reverse. Clones were sequenced by immunoSEQ multiplex PCR, and TCRdb holds only the in-frame ones, with some missing. The sample consists of some 200,000 clones, more than 75% of them appearing once. In regard to this clone: The target antigen is unknown.

V gave up 4 bases and J gave up 7 bases, with 14 bases separating them. CDR1 and CDR2 from the germline V gene are SEHNR and FQNEAQ (reference sequence). CDR3 length equals 14 residues. Sequences were obtained from PBMCs. The receptor was derived from a woman aged 40-49 years in good health and CMV-seronegative. The chain joins TRBV7-9 to TRBJ1-3; TRBD1 might be the D (5 bases). The CDR3 nucleotides are TGTGCCAGCAGCTCGGACCGGGGGTGGAACACCATATATTTT. It codes for CASSSDRGWNTIYF.